The subject of this entry is one TCR beta chain. Its antigen is unknown. Trimming took 5 bases from V and 2 from J, leaving 13 bases between them. The CDR3 loop spans 14 amino acids. Germline V lookup: CDR1 MNHEY, CDR2 SMNVEV (reference sequence). These data originate in a study of T cell responses to AZD1222 COVID-19 vaccine. Clones were sequenced by immunoSEQ multiplex PCR, and TCRdb holds only the in-frame ones, with some missing. Found here are approximately 120,000 clones, 80% to 90% of them singletons; the top ten hold around 1.5%. Study-level findings and limits: Recipients of two AZD1222 doses showed rising Spike-specific TCR breadth and depth. Repertoire samples came only from after the peak T cell response.

Sequenced material: peripheral blood, taken on day 0 of AZD1222 vaccination. The source is an adult in good health. J is TRBJ2-7 and V is TRBV27; the D is unclear. The CDR3 DNA follows: TGTGCCAGCAGTCCTATGGGGTCAGCCTACGAGCAGTACTTC. It translates to CASSPMGSAYEQYF.